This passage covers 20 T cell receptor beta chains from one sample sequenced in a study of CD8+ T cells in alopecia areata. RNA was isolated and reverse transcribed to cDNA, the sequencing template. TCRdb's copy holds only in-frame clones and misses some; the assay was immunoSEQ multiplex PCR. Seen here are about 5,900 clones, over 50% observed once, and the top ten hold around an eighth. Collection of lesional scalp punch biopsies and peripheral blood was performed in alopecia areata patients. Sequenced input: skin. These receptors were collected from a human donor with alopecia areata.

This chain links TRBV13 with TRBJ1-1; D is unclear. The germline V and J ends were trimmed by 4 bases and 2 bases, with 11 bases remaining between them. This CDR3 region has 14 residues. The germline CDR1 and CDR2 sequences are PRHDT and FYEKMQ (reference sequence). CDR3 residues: CASSSDPINTEAFF. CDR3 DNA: TGTGCCAGCAGCTCGGACCCGATCAACACTGAAGCTTTCTTT. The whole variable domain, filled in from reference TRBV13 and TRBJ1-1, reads AAGVIQSPRHLIKEKRETATLKCYPIPRHDTVYWYQQGPGQDPQFLISFYEKMQSDKGSIPDRFSAQQFSDYHSELNMSSLELGDSALYFCASSSDPINTEAFFGQGTRLTVV.

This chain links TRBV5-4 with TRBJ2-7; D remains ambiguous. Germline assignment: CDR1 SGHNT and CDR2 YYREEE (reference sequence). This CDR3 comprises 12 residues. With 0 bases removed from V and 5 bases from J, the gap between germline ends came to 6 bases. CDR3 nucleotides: TGTGCCAGCAGCTTGGGAAGCAACGAGCAGTACTTC. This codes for CASSLGSNEQYF. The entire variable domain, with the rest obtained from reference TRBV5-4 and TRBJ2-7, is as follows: ETGVTQSPTHLIKTRGQQVTLRCSSQSGHNTVSWYQQALGQGPQFIFQYYREEENGRGNFPPRFSGLQFPNYSSELNVNALELDDSALYLCASSLGSNEQYFGPGTRLTVT.

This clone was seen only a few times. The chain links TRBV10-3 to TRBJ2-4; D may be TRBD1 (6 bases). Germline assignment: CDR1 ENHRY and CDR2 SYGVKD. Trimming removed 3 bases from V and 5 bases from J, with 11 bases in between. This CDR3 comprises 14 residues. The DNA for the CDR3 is TGTGCCATCAGTGACGCGGCAGGGGAAAACATTCAGTACTTC. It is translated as CAISDAAGENIQYF.

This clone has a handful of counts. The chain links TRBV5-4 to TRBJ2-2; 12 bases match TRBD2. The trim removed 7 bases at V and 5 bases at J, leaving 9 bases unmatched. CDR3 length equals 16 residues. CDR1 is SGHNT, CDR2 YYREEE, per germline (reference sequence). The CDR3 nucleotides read TGTGCCAGCGCCCTAGCGGGGGGGAGTGGAACCGGGGAGCTGTTTTTT. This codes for CASALAGGSGTGELFF.

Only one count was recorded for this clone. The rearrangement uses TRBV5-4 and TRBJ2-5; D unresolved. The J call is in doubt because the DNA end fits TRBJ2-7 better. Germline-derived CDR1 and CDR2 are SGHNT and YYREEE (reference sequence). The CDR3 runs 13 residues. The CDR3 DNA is TGTGCCAGCAGCTTGGGCGGTCACTACGAGCAGTACTTC. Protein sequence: CASSLGGHYEQYF.

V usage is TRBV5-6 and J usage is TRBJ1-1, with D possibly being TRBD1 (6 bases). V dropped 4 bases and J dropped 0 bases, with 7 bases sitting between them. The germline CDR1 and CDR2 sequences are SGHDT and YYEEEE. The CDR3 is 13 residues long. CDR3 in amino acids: CASSGQLNTEAFF. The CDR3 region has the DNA TGTGCCAGCAGCGGACAGTTGAACACTGAAGCTTTCTTT.

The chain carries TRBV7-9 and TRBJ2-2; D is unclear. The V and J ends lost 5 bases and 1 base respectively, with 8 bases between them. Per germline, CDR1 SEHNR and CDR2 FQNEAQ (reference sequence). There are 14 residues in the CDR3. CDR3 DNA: TGTGCCAGCAGCGACGTGGGGAACACCGGGGAGCTGTTTTTT. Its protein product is CASSDVGNTGELFF.

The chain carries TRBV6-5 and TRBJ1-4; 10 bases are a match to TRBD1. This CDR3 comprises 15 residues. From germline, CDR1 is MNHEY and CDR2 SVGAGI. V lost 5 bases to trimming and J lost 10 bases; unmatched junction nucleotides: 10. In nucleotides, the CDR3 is TGTGCCAGCAGTCCCAAAACCGGGACAGGGGTAAAACTGTTTTTT. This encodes CASSPKTGTGVKLFF.

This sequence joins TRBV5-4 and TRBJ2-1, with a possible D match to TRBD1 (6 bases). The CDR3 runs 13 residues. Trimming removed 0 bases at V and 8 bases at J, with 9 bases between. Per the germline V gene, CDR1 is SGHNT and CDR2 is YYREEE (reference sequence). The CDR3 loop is CASSLGGHYEQFF. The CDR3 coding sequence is TGTGCCAGCAGCTTGGGGGGACACTATGAGCAGTTCTTC.

CDR3 DNA: TGTGCCAGCAGCAAAAGACATGTTGTAGATACGCAGTATTTT. This sequence encodes CASSKRHVVDTQYF. The gene calls are TRBV5-4 and TRBJ2-3; D ambiguous. This CDR3 comprises 14 residues. V was pared by 4 bases and J by 5 bases, with 14 bases between. Looked up from germline, CDR1 is SGHNT and CDR2 is YYREEE (reference sequence).

For the CDR3, the DNA is TGTGCCAGCAGCTTGACGGAGATTGACACTGAAGCTTTCTTT. This gives the protein CASSLTEIDTEAFF. This chain links TRBV7-8 with TRBJ1-1, with D unresolved. V was trimmed by 3 bases and J by 3 bases, leaving 11 bases between them. Looked up from germline, CDR1 is SGHVS and CDR2 is FQNEAQ. This CDR3 contains 14 residues.

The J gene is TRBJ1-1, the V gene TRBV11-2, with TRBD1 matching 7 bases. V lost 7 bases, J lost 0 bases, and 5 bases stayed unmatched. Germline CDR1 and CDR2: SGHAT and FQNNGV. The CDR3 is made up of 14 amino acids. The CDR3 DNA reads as TGTGCCAGCATCCCGGGACAGTTGAACACTGAAGCTTTCTTT. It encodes CASIPGQLNTEAFF.

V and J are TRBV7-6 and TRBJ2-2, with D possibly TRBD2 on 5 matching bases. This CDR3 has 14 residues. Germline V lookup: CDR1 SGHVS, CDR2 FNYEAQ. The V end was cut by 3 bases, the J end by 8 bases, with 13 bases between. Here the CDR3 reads CASSLRGSSGELFF. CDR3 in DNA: TGTGCCAGCAGCTTGAGAGGGAGCTCTGGGGAGCTGTTTTTT.

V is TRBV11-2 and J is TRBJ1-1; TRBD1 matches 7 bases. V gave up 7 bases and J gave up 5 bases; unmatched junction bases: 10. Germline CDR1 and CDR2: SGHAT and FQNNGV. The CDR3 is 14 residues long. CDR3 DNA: TGTGCCAGCACCCCACAGGGGTTGAGGACTGAAGCTTTCTTT. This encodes CASTPQGLRTEAFF.

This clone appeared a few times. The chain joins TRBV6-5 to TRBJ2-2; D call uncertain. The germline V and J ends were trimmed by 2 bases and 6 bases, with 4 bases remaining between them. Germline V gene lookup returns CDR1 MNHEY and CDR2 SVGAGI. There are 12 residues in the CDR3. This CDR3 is CASSYGSGELFF. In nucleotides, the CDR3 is TGTGCCAGCAGTTACGGGTCCGGGGAGCTGTTTTTT.

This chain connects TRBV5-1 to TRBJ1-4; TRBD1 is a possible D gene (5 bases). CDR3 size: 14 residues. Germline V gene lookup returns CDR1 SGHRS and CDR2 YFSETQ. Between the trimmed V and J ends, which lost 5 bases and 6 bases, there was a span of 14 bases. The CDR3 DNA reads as TGCGCCAGCAGTCATCGGGGAGGGGATGAAAAACTGTTTTTT. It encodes CASSHRGGDEKLFF.

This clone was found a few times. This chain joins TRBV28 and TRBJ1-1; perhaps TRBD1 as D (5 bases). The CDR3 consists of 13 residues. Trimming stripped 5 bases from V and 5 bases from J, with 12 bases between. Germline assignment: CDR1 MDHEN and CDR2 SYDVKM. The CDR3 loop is CASSGQGGTEAFF. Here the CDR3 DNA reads TGTGCCAGCAGTGGTCAGGGAGGTACTGAAGCTTTCTTT.

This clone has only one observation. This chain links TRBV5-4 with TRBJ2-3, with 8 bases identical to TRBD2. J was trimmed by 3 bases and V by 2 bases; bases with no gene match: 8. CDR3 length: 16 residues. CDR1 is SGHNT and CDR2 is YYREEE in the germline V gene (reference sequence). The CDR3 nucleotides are TGTGCCAGCAGCTTTGTCGGACTAGCCGTAACAGATACGCAGTATTTT. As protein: CASSFVGLAVTDTQYF.

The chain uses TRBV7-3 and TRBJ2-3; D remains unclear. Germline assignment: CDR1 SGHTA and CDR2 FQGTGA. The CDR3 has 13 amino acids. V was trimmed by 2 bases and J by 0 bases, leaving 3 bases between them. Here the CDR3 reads CASSLASTDTQYF. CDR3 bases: TGTGCCAGCAGCTTAGCTAGCACAGATACGCAGTATTTT.

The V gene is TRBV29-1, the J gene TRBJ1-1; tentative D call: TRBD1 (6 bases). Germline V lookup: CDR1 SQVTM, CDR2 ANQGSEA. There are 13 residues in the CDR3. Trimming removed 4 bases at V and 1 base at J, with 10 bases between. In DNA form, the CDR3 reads TGCAGCGTTGTCACAGGGTGGAACACTGAAGCTTTCTTT. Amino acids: CSVVTGWNTEAFF. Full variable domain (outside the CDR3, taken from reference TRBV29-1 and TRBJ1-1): SAVISQKPSRDICQRGTSLTIQCQVDSQVTMMFWYRQQPGQSLTLIATANQGSEATYESGFVIDKFPISRPNLTFSTLTVSNMSPEDSSIYLCSVVTGWNTEAFFGQGTRLTVV.